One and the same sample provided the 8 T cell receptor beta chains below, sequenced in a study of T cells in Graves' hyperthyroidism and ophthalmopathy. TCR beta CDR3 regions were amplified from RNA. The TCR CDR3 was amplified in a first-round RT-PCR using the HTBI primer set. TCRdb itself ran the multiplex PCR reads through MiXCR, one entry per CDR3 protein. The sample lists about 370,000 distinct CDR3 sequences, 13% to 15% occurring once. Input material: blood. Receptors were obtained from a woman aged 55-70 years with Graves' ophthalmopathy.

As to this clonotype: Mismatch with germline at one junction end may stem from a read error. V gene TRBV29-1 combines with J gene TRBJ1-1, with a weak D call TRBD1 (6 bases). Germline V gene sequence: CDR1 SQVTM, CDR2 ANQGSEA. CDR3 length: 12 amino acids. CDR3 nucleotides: TGCAGCGTTTTCGGACAGAACACTGAAGCTCTCTTT. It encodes CSVFGQNTEALF.

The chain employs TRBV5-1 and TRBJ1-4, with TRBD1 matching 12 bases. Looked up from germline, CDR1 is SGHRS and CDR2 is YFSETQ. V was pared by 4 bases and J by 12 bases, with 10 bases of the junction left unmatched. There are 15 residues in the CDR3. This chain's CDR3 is CASSPIGTGGKELFF. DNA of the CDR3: TGCGCCAGCAGCCCCATCGGGACAGGGGGCAAAGAACTGTTTTTT.

In DNA, the CDR3 is TGTGCCAGCACCACTTCGAGGGCCTCTGACGAGCAGTACTTC. This gives the protein CASTTSRASDEQYF. This chain uses TRBV6-1 with TRBJ2-7; D possibly corresponds to TRBD2 (5 bases). The CDR3 length is 14 residues. Germline V gene sequence: CDR1 MNHNS, CDR2 SASEGT. Trimming took 7 bases from V and 5 from J, leaving 18 bases between them.

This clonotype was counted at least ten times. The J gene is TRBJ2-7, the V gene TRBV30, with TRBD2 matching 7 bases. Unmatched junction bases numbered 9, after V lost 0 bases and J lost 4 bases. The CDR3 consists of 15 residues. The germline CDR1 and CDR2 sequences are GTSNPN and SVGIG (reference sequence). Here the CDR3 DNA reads TGTGCCTGGAGTGTACGGGGAGCGGGACTTTACGAGCAGTACTTC. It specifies CAWSVRGAGLYEQYF.

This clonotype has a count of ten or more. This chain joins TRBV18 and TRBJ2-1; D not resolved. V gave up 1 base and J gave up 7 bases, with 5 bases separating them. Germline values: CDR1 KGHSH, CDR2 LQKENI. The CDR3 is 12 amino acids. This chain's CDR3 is CASSPLLNEQFF. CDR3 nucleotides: TGTGCCAGCTCACCACTACTTAATGAGCAGTTCTTC.

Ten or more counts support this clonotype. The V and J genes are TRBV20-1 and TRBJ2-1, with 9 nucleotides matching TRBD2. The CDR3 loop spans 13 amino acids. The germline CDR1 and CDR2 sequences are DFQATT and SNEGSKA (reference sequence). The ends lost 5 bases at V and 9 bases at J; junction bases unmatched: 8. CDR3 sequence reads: CSALGSGSVEQFF. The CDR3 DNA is TGCAGTGCTCTGGGTAGCGGGAGTGTTGAGCAGTTCTTC.

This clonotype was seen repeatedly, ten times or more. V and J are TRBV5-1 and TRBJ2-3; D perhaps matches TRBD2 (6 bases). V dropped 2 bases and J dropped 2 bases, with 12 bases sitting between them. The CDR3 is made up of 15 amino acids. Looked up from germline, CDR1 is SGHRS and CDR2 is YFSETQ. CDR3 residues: CASSLQSGPTDTQYF. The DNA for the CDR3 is TGCGCCAGCAGCTTACAGAGCGGGCCCACAGATACGCAGTATTTT.

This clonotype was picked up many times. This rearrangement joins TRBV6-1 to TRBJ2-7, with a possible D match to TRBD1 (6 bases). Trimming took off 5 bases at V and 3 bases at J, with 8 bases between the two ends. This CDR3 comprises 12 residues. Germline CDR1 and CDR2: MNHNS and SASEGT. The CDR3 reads CASSRDIYEQYF. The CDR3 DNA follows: TGTGCCAGCAGTCGGGACATCTACGAGCAGTACTTC.